Below, 27 T cell receptor beta chains from the same sample are listed, as sequenced in a study of CD8 T cells in ankylosing spondylitis. Study results and limitations: A TCR beta motif of fewer than ten highly homologous variants seemed to mark ankylosing spondylitis blood.

Each CDR3 protein gets one entry after TCRdb re-called the 5' RACE reads with MiXCR. Here the sample spans 400,000 or so distinct CDR3 sequences, more than 25% being singletons. The antigens for these receptors are not known. Sequences were obtained from blood, either unsorted or a sorted T cell fraction (not recorded which). The origin of the receptors is a male donor with ankylosing spondylitis.

This clonotype turned up a few times. The CDR3 sequence: CASGFLGREQFF. CDR3 coding DNA: TGTGCTAGTGGATTTCTGGGAAGAGAGCAGTTCTTC. The chain carries TRBV12-5 and TRBJ2-1, with no clear D. The CDR3 sequence is 12 residues long. V was trimmed by 6 bases and J by 10 bases, leaving 13 bases between them. Germline loops: CDR1 LGHNT, CDR2 FRNRAP.

This chain uses TRBV10-3 with TRBJ1-1, with 10 positions matching TRBD1. Germline-derived CDR1 and CDR2 are ENHRY and SYGVKD. This CDR3 has 18 amino acids. Losses at the gene ends were 0 bases for V and 4 bases for J; bases not matched to a gene: 11. CDR3 protein: CAISESALPGQGSTEAFF. CDR3 nucleotides: TGTGCCATCAGTGAGTCGGCTTTACCGGGACAGGGGAGCACTGAAGCTTTCTTT.

This clonotype was picked up many times. The chain employs TRBV18 and TRBJ1-2, with TRBD1 matching 9 bases. Germline CDR1 reads KGHSH; CDR2 reads LQKENI. The CDR3 runs 15 residues. The ends lost 0 bases at V and 4 bases at J; junction bases unmatched: 3. CDR3 sequence: CASSPPTGGTYGYTF. DNA of the CDR3: TGTGCCAGCTCACCACCGACAGGGGGTACCTATGGCTACACCTTC.

This clonotype has more than one count but fewer than ten. Here the CDR3 reads CSAGTSGGNEQFF. Written as DNA, the CDR3 is TGCAGCGCCGGGACTAGCGGGGGCAATGAGCAGTTCTTC. The chain is built from TRBV29-1 and TRBJ2-1; 14 positions match TRBD2. The CDR3 has 13 residues. V trimming: 7 bases; J trimming: 6 bases; junction bases outside the gene matches: 2. Germline V gene lookup returns CDR1 SQVTM and CDR2 ANQGSEA.

This clonotype was detected a few times. V gene TRBV13 combines with J gene TRBJ1-4; 9 bases are a match to TRBD1. There are 14 residues in the CDR3. V trimming: 3 bases; J trimming: 7 bases; junction bases outside the gene matches: 3. CDR1 and CDR2 (germline): PRHDT, FYEKMQ (reference sequence). The CDR3 protein is CASSLTGGGEKLFF. Here the CDR3 DNA reads TGTGCCAGCAGCTTGACAGGGGGAGGTGAAAAACTGTTTTTT.

The chain couples TRBV20-1 to TRBJ2-2; D is unclear. This CDR3 is built from 16 residues. The V end lost 1 base, the J end lost 0 bases, and 12 bases lay between the germline ends. Germline loops: CDR1 DFQATT, CDR2 SNEGSKA (reference sequence). CDR3 coding DNA: TGCAGTGCTAGAGGAATACATAGCTCGAACACCGGGGAGCTGTTTTTT. It is translated as CSARGIHSSNTGELFF.

The rearrangement joins TRBV5-1 to TRBJ2-1; 7 nucleotides match TRBD2. The CDR3 covers 16 residues. CDR1 and CDR2 from the germline V gene are SGHRS and YFSETQ. Germline trimming cut 0 bases from V and 1 base from J; bases unmatched to any gene: 4. Written as DNA, the CDR3 is TGCGCCAGCAGCTTGGAGGCTAGCGGATCCTACAATGAGCAGTTCTTC. It is translated as CASSLEASGSYNEQFF.

The genes are TRBV5-1 and TRBJ2-1; 10 bases match TRBD2. Germline V gene lookup returns CDR1 SGHRS and CDR2 YFSETQ. The CDR3 runs 16 residues. The ends lost 4 bases at V and 7 bases at J; junction bases unmatched: 11. The CDR3 bases are TGCGCCAGCAGCGGGGGCGGGGGACTAGCGCCTAATGAGCAGTTCTTC. Protein sequence: CASSGGGGLAPNEQFF.

This clonotype showed up just a few times. This chain connects TRBV6-6 to TRBJ2-7; 9 nucleotides match TRBD1. This CDR3 comprises 13 residues. Germline V gene sequence: CDR1 MNHNY, CDR2 SVGAGI (reference sequence). V shed 6 bases, J shed 7 bases, and the junction held 7 bases outside the gene matches. The CDR3, as DNA: TGTGCCAGCAGCAGGGACAGGGCTGAGGAGCAGTACGTC. Translating gives CASSRDRAEEQYV.

This clonotype has only a few counts. The chain uses TRBV6-5 and TRBJ2-3; 10 positions match TRBD1. CDR1 and CDR2 (germline): MNHEY, SVGAGI. This CDR3 has 15 residues. With V trimmed by 4 bases and J by 4 bases, 5 bases remained unmatched. CDR3 loop: CASSSGQGPSDTQYF. The CDR3 DNA reads as TGTGCCAGCAGTTCGGGACAGGGGCCCTCAGATACGCAGTATTTT.

This clonotype was observed a handful of times. CDR3 region: CASSLEPPSSYNEQFF. The CDR3 DNA follows: TGTGCCAGCAGCTTGGAACCCCCGAGCTCCTACAATGAGCAGTTCTTC. This rearrangement joins TRBV5-5 to TRBJ2-1; D gene unclear. Trimming stripped 0 bases from V and 0 bases from J, with 10 bases between. The CDR3 spans 16 residues. Germline-derived CDR1 and CDR2 are SGHKS and YYEKEE (reference sequence).

V and J are TRBV5-1 and TRBJ1-5; the match to TRBD1 covers 8 bases. The CDR3 loop spans 14 amino acids. The germline CDR1 and CDR2 sequences are SGHRS and YFSETQ. Germline trimming cut 4 bases from V and 4 bases from J; bases unmatched to any gene: 4. Here the CDR3 reads CASSRGDRNQPQHF. CDR3 in DNA: TGCGCCAGCAGCCGGGGGGACAGGAATCAGCCCCAGCATTTT. Based on the CDR3 plus reference TRBV5-1 and TRBJ1-5, the full variable domain is KAGVTQTPRYLIKTRGQQVTLSCSPISGHRSVSWYQQTPGQGLQFLFEYFSETQRNKGNFPGRFSGRQFSNSRSEMNVSTLELGDSALYLCASSRGDRNQPQHFGDGTRLSIL.

This clonotype came up a few times. V usage is TRBV15 and J usage is TRBJ1-4, with D unresolved. V was clipped by 6 bases and J by 8 bases, with 13 bases between them. Germline CDR1 and CDR2: LNHNV and YYDKDF (reference sequence). The CDR3 covers 13 residues. CDR3 region: CATRLDANEKLFF. CDR3 in DNA: TGTGCCACCAGGCTGGACGCGAACGAAAAACTGTTTTTT.

V and J are TRBV7-8 and TRBJ2-7, with a weak D call TRBD1 (6 bases). The germline V gene has CDR1 SGHVS and CDR2 FQNEAQ. Trimming left V 1 base short and J 3 bases short, with 13 bases between. This CDR3 is built from 15 residues. CDR3 DNA: TGTGCCAGCAGCTTAGAGGGGCTACAGGGCTACGAGCAGTACGTC. Amino acids: CASSLEGLQGYEQYV.

The chain couples TRBV5-5 to TRBJ2-3, with TRBD1 matching over 12 bases. V trimming: 5 bases; J trimming: 6 bases; junction bases outside the gene matches: 4. Germline CDR1 reads SGHKS; CDR2 reads YYEKEE (reference sequence). The CDR3 loop spans 14 amino acids. The CDR3 region is CASSGTGGSDTQYF. CDR3 DNA sequence: TGTGCCAGCAGTGGGACAGGGGGCTCCGATACGCAGTATTTT.

V is TRBV9 and J is TRBJ2-3; TRBD1 is a possible D gene (6 bases). Germline lookup yields CDR1 SGDLS and CDR2 YYNGEE. This CDR3 is built from 14 residues. The ends were cut back, 4 bases at V and 4 bases at J, with 13 bases in the middle. CDR3 residues: CASSRRTGPDTQYF. In DNA, the CDR3 is TGTGCCAGCAGCCGCCGAACAGGGCCAGATACGCAGTATTTT.

This clonotype was counted between two and nine times. The genes are TRBV10-3 and TRBJ2-3; no firm D call. Trimming removed 4 bases at V and 5 bases at J, with 7 bases between. Germline values: CDR1 ENHRY, CDR2 SYGVKD. The CDR3 loop spans 12 amino acids. CDR3 nucleotide sequence: TGTGCCATCAGTGGATCTGTAGATACGCAGTATTTT. Encoded protein: CAISGSVDTQYF.

The chain is built from TRBV12-3 or TRBV12-4 and TRBJ2-2; 12 nucleotides agree with TRBD2. This CDR3 contains 15 residues. J gave up 8 bases and V 5 bases, and 6 bases lay outside the gene matches. The CDR3 DNA reads as TGTGCCAGCAGTCCCCGACTAGCGGGAGATGGGGAGCTGTTTTTT. This codes for CASSPRLAGDGELFF.

The V and J genes are TRBV5-1 and TRBJ2-1; weak D call: TRBD1 (6 bases). Germline V gives CDR1 SGHRS, CDR2 YFSETQ. The CDR3 sequence is 13 residues long. Trimming stripped 4 bases from V and 6 bases from J, with 11 bases between. The CDR3 DNA reads TGCGCCAGCAGCAAACCACAGGGCAATGAGCAGTTCTTC. Residues: CASSKPQGNEQFF.

This clonotype has more than one count but fewer than ten. This chain links TRBV20-1 with TRBJ2-4; D uncertain. Per germline, CDR1 DFQATT and CDR2 SNEGSKA (reference sequence). The CDR3 extends over 13 amino acids. Trimming took 1 base from V and 5 from J, leaving 9 bases between them. For the CDR3, the DNA is TGCAGTGCTAGAGTTCAATCCCAAAACATTCAGTACTTC. It yields the protein CSARVQSQNIQYF.

This clonotype was recorded a few times. The V gene is TRBV5-1, the J gene TRBJ1-6, with TRBD1 as a possible D gene (6 bases). Germline V gene sequence: CDR1 SGHRS, CDR2 YFSETQ. The ends were cut back, 8 bases at V and 7 bases at J, with 13 bases in the middle. The CDR3 has 13 amino acids. CDR3 residues: CASQGTRNSPLHF. The CDR3 bases are TGCGCCAGTCAGGGGACTCGGAATTCACCCCTCCACTTT.

This clonotype turned up a few times. This chain connects TRBV6-4 to TRBJ2-1, with a tentative D call TRBD2 (6 bases). Between the trimmed V and J ends, which lost 1 base and 12 bases, there was a span of 10 bases. This CDR3 is built from 12 residues. Germline-derived CDR1 and CDR2 are MRHNA and SNTAGT. The CDR3 DNA follows: TGTGCCAGCAGTGACTTATTGGGGGGGCAGTTCTTC. It is translated as CASSDLLGGQFF.

This clonotype was seen many times. The V gene is TRBV7-9, the J gene TRBJ1-6, with a possible D match to TRBD1 (6 bases). The CDR3 consists of 13 residues. The V end was cut by 5 bases, the J end by 8 bases, with 10 bases between. Germline V gives CDR1 SEHNR, CDR2 FQNEAQ (reference sequence). In nucleotides, the CDR3 is TGTGCCAGCAGCCGGGACACTTATTCACCCCTCCACTTT. Amino acids: CASSRDTYSPLHF.

This clonotype has more than one count but fewer than ten. The V gene is TRBV2, the J gene TRBJ2-2; maybe TRBD1 (7 bases). V lost 8 bases and J 6 bases, leaving 16 bases between the germline ends. Germline lookup yields CDR1 SNHLY and CDR2 FYNNEI. This CDR3 contains 14 residues. DNA for the CDR3: TGTGCCAGCGACCCCGACAGGGAGGCCGGGGAGCTGTTTTTT. As protein: CASDPDREAGELFF.

The rearrangement uses TRBV2 and TRBJ1-4, with 9 bases identical to TRBD1. J was trimmed by 7 bases and V by 7 bases; bases with no gene match: 7. The CDR3 covers 14 residues. CDR1 is SNHLY, CDR2 FYNNEI, per germline. CDR3 nucleotide sequence: TGTGCCAGCAACGGACAGGGGCGGAGTGAAAAACTGTTTTTT. Residues: CASNGQGRSEKLFF.

J is TRBJ1-2 and V is TRBV5-6, with D perhaps TRBD1 (6 bases). V lost 4 bases and J lost 7, with 14 bases in between. The germline V gene has CDR1 SGHDT and CDR2 YYEEEE. The CDR3 has 13 amino acids. The CDR3 protein is CASSTPGDFGYTF. DNA for the CDR3: TGTGCCAGCAGCACACCAGGGGATTTTGGCTACACCTTC.

This chain links TRBV10-3 with TRBJ2-7; no clear D. The germline V gene encodes CDR1 ENHRY and CDR2 SYGVKD. This CDR3 contains 16 residues. V lost 0 bases, J lost 2 bases, and 14 bases lay in between. The CDR3 is CAISESLLATAYEQYF. The CDR3 coding sequence is TGTGCCATCAGTGAGTCCCTCCTCGCTACCGCCTACGAGCAGTACTTC.